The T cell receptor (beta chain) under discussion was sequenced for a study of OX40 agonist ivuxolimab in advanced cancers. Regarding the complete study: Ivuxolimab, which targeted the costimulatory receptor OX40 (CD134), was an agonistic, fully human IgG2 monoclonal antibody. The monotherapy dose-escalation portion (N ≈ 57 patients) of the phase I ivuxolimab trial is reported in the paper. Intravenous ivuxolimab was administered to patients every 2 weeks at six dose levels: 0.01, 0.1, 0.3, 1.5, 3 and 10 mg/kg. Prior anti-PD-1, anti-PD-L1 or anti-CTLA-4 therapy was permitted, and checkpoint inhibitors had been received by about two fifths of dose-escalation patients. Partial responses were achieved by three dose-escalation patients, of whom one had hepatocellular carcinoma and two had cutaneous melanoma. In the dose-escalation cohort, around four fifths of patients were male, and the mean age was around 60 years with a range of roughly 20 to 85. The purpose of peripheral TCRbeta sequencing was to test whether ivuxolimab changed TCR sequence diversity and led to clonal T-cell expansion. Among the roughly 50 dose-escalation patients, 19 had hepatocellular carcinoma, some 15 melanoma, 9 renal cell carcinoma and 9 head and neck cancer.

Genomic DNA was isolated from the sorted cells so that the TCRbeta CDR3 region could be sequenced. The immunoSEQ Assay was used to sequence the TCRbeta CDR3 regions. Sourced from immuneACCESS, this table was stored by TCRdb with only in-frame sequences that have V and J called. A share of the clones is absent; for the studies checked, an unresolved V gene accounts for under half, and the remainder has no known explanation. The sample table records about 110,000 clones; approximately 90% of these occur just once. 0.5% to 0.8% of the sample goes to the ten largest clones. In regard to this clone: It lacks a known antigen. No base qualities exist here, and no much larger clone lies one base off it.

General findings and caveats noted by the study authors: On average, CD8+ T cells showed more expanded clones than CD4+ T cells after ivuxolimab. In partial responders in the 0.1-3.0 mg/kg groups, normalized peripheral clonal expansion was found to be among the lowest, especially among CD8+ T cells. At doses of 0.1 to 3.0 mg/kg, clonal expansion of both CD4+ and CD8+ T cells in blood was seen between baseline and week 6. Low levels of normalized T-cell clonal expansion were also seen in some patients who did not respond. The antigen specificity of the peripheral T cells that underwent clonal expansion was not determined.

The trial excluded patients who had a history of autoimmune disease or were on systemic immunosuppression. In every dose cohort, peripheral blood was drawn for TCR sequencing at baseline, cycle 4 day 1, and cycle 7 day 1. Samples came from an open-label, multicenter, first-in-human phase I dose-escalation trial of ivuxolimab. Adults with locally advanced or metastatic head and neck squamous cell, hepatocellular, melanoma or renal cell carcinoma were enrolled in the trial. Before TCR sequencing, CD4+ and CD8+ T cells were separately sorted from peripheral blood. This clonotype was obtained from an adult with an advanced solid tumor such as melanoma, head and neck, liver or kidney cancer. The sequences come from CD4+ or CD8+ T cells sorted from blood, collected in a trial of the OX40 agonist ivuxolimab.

The DNA sequence is given as TGTGCCAGCAGGAGGGGACCTTACAATGAGCAGTTCTTC. This yields the protein CASRRGPYNEQFF. The chain couples TRBV5-8 to TRBJ2-1; the D gene is perhaps TRBD1 or TRBD2, as each covers 5 bases. Including cysteine and phenylalanine, the CDR3 has 13 amino acids. The CDR3 DNA has 39 bases and is translated from base 1. V is cut by 5 bases and J by 4 bases, and the space between the germline ends is 10 bases. Sequences SGHTS (CDR1) and YDEGEE (CDR2) are obtained from the germline V gene.